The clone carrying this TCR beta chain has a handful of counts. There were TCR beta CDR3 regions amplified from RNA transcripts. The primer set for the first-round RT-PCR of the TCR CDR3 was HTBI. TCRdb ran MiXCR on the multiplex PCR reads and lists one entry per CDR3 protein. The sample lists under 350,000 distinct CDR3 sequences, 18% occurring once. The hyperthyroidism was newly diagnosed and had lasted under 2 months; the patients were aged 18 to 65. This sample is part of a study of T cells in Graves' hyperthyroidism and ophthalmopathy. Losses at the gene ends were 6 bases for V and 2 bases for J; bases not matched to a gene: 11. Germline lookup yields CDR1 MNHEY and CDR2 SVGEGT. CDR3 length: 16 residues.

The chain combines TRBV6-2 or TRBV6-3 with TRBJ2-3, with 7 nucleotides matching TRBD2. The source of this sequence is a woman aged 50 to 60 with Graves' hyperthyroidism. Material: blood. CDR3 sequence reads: CASRPLAAIYTDTQYF. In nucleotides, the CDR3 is TGTGCCAGCAGACCCCTAGCGGCTATCTACACAGATACGCAGTATTTT.